The TCR beta chain described here comes from a study of T cell repertoires in cytomegalovirus infection. Overall study findings and caveats: The ex vivo response was dominated by HLA-C-restricted CMV-specific TCR beta clonotypes. Summed frequency of public TCR beta families distinguished CMV carriers with the relevant HLA.

TCRdb redid the calling of the reads with MiXCR, one entry per CDR3 protein. This sample has over 250,000 distinct CDR3 sequences, with roughly 21% found just once. This clonotype has only a few counts. What it binds is unknown. The material was cultured PBMCs, obtained from culture after CMV antigen stimulation. The TCR sequence derives from a human donor in good health (CMV status not recorded). Some clones in this sample may be carry-over from other donors' samples.

CDR3 sequence reads: CASRTAGVDEQFF. The CDR3 bases are TGTGCCAGCAGGACAGCAGGGGTAGATGAGCAGTTCTTC. V usage is TRBV11-1 and J usage is TRBJ2-1; TRBD1 is a possible D gene (6 bases). The germline CDR1 and CDR2 sequences are SGHAT and FQDESV (reference sequence). Trimming removed 6 bases from V and 8 bases from J, with 14 bases in between. This CDR3 spans 13 amino acids.